Below are 17 T cell receptor beta chains sequenced from a single sample in a study of beta chain features in type 1 diabetes. The isolated RNA, all of it, was reverse transcribed, so expressed TCRB transcripts were what got sequenced. Measured with immunoSEQ multiplex PCR; TCRdb has only the in-frame clones, and not every one. Here the sample spans more than 300,000 clones, more than 12% being singletons. Sequencing was carried out using naive CD4+ T cells from blood. All receptors come from a woman in her late teens or twenties in good health.

This clone was seen more than once but under ten times. V is TRBV30 and J is TRBJ1-1; tentative D call: TRBD1 (5 bases). This CDR3 is 14 amino acids long. Germline CDR1 reads GTSNPN; CDR2 reads SVGIG (reference sequence). Trimming removed 0 bases from V and 4 bases from J, with 12 bases in between. The CDR3 region is CAWSVGDSRTEAFF. The CDR3 DNA is TGTGCCTGGAGTGTAGGCGACAGCCGCACTGAAGCTTTCTTT.

A note on this clone: Other DNA sequences in this sample translate to the same CDR3. The chain has TRBV18 and TRBJ1-1; 9 bases match TRBD1. CDR1 KGHSH and CDR2 LQKENI come from the germline V gene. CDR3 length: 14 amino acids. Trimming cost V 3 bases and J 4 bases; bases outside gene matches: 3. The CDR3 here is CASSPGTGSTEAFF. The CDR3 nucleotides read TGTGCCAGCTCACCTGGGACAGGGTCCACTGAAGCTTTCTTT.

This clone showed up just a few times. The rearrangement joins TRBV28 to TRBJ2-1, with 12 nucleotides matching TRBD1. CDR3 length equals 15 residues. V trimming: 5 bases; J trimming: 9 bases; junction bases outside the gene matches: 8. Germline-derived CDR1 and CDR2 are MDHEN and SYDVKM. CDR3 sequence: CASSLPGTGGSEQFF. In DNA, the CDR3 is TGTGCCAGCAGTCTCCCAGGGACAGGGGGCAGTGAGCAGTTCTTC.

This clone turned up a few times. The chain has TRBV6-5 and TRBJ2-3, with TRBD2 matching over 8 bases. V dropped 5 bases and J dropped 6; count of bases not matched to a gene: 7. Germline CDR1 is MNHEY and CDR2 is SVGAGI. The CDR3 sequence is 14 residues long. DNA of the CDR3: TGTGCCAGCAGTCGAAGCGGGAGAGCCGATACGCAGTATTTT. It translates to CASSRSGRADTQYF.

The genes are TRBV30 and TRBJ2-7; 8 bases are shared with TRBD1. The germline CDR1 and CDR2 sequences are GTSNPN and SVGIG (reference sequence). V was clipped by 2 bases and J by 2 bases; unmatched bases: 2. This CDR3 comprises 13 residues. CDR3 loop: CAWSIQGAYEQYF. The CDR3 nucleotides read TGTGCCTGGAGTATACAGGGGGCCTACGAGCAGTACTTC.

V is TRBV7-2 and J is TRBJ1-2; maybe TRBD1 (5 bases). The CDR3 covers 15 residues. Trimming took off 5 bases at V and 0 bases at J, with 13 bases between the two ends. Per the germline V gene, CDR1 is SGHTA and CDR2 is FQGNSA. In nucleotides, the CDR3 is TGTGCCAGCAGCCACTCCGGGACTTCTAACTATGGCTACACCTTC. This encodes CASSHSGTSNYGYTF.

This clone was observed a few times. This sequence joins TRBV25-1 and TRBJ1-3, with D maybe TRBD1 (5 bases). V was cut by 6 bases and J by 0 bases, with 9 bases left in between. From germline, CDR1 is MGHDK and CDR2 SYGVNS. The length of the CDR3 is 14 residues. CDR3 region: CASSYDSSGNTIYF. CDR3 coding DNA: TGTGCCAGCAGCTATGACAGCTCTGGAAACACCATATATTTT.

This clone came up a few times. The chain recombines TRBV7-2 with TRBJ2-1; 14 nucleotides line up with TRBD2. The J segment lost 5 bases and the V segment lost 3 bases, leaving 6 bases of the junction unmatched. CDR1 and CDR2 from the germline V gene are SGHTA and FQGNSA. The CDR3 is 17 residues long. CDR3 coding DNA: TGTGCCAGCAGCTTCGGACTAGCGGGAGGCCGCGACAATGAGCAGTTCTTC. Translating gives CASSFGLAGGRDNEQFF.

The rearrangement joins TRBV9 to TRBJ2-7, with D tentatively TRBD2 (5 bases). Germline loops: CDR1 SGDLS, CDR2 YYNGEE. The ends were cut back, 2 bases at V and 2 bases at J, with 11 bases in the middle. The CDR3 has 14 amino acids. The CDR3: CASSVGGGTYEQYF. DNA of the CDR3: TGTGCCAGCAGCGTGGGCGGAGGAACCTACGAGCAGTACTTC.

As regards this clone: The same CDR3 also results from other DNA sequences found in this sample. The chain is built from TRBV30 and TRBJ2-7; a weak D match, TRBD1 (5 bases). The CDR3 has 11 residues. The germline CDR1 and CDR2 sequences are GTSNPN and SVGIG (reference sequence). The V end was cut by 2 bases, the J end by 4 bases, with 6 bases between. Written as DNA, the CDR3 is TGTGCCTGGAGTCCAGGGTACGAGCAGTACTTC. Amino acid sequence: CAWSPGYEQYF.

This clone was seen a few times. The J gene is TRBJ1-1, the V gene TRBV7-9; D may be TRBD1 (5 bases). V was trimmed by 7 bases and J by 0 bases, leaving 12 bases between them. This CDR3 is 14 amino acids long. CDR1 SEHNR and CDR2 FQNEAQ come from the germline V gene (reference sequence). This chain's CDR3 is CASNLDRLNTEAFF. The CDR3 bases are TGTGCCAGCAACCTAGACAGACTGAACACTGAAGCTTTCTTT. The whole variable domain, filled in from reference TRBV7-9 and TRBJ1-1, reads DTGVSQNPRHKITKRGQNVTFRCDPISEHNRLYWYRQTLGQGPEFLTYFQNEAQLEKSRLLSDRFSAERPKGSFSTLEIQRTEQGDSAMYLCASNLDRLNTEAFFGQGTRLTVV.

The V and J genes are TRBV27 and TRBJ1-1, with D perhaps TRBD1 (5 bases). Germline CDR1 MNHEY, CDR2 SMNVEV (reference sequence). This CDR3 has 14 residues. Trimming stripped 6 bases from V and 3 bases from J, with 14 bases between. The CDR3 sequence is CASRPSQGYTEAFF. In DNA, the CDR3 is TGTGCCAGCAGGCCCAGCCAGGGTTACACTGAAGCTTTCTTT.

A few counts support this clone. This CDR3 reads CASRTGEGRGETQYF. CDR3 in DNA: TGTGCCAGCAGGACGGGGGAGGGCCGTGGAGAGACCCAGTACTTC. V usage is TRBV6-1 and J usage is TRBJ2-5; TRBD2 matches 7 bases. The CDR3 sequence is 15 residues long. Losses at the gene ends were 6 bases for V and 4 bases for J; bases not matched to a gene: 11. Per the germline V gene, CDR1 is MNHNS and CDR2 is SASEGT.

This clone was detected a few times. The CDR3 here is CASSLRTSGNNEQFF. For the CDR3, the DNA is TGCGCCAGCAGCCTTCGGACTAGCGGTAACAATGAGCAGTTCTTC. J is TRBJ2-1 and V is TRBV4-3; 10 bases agree with TRBD2. V lost 4 bases to trimming and J lost 5 bases; unmatched junction nucleotides: 5. Germline assignment: CDR1 LGHNA and CDR2 YSLEER. CDR3 length: 15 amino acids.

The rearrangement links TRBV18 to TRBJ2-1; TRBD2 agrees at 13 bases. The CDR3 runs 17 residues. Germline V gene data show CDR1 as KGHSH and CDR2 as LQKENI. J was trimmed by 5 bases and V by 1 base; bases with no gene match: 5. CDR3 coding DNA: TGTGCCAGCTCACCACAAGGGACTAGCGGGATTCACAATGAGCAGTTCTTC. The encoded protein is CASSPQGTSGIHNEQFF.

V and J are TRBV19 and TRBJ2-6; D is undetermined. CDR3 length equals 14 residues. Germline CDR1 is LNHDA and CDR2 is SQIVND (reference sequence). Between the trimmed V and J ends, which lost 5 bases and 1 base, there was a span of 6 bases. The DNA for the CDR3 is TGTGCCAGTAGTTCTCGGTCTGGGGCCAACGTCCTGACTTTC. Its translation is CASSSRSGANVLTF.

V gene TRBV19 combines with J gene TRBJ2-5; 14 nucleotides match TRBD2. There are 13 residues in the CDR3. Germline assignment: CDR1 LNHDA and CDR2 SQIVND (reference sequence). V shed 9 bases, J shed 5 bases, and the junction held 2 bases outside the gene matches. CDR3 loop: CASGTSGSETQYF. In nucleotides, the CDR3 is TGTGCCAGCGGGACTAGCGGGAGTGAGACCCAGTACTTC.